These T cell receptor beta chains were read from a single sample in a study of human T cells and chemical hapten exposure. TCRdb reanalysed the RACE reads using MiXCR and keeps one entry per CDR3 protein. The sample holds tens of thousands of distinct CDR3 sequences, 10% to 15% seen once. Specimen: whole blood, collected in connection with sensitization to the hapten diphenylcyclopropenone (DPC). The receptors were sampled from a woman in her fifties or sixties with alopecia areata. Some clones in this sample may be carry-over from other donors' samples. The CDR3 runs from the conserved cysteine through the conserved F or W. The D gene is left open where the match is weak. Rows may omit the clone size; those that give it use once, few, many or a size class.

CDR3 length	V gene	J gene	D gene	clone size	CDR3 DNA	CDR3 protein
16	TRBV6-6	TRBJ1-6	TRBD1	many	TGTGCCAGCAGTTCCAGGGGGAAGGGGACGAATTCACCCCTCCACTTT	CASSSRGKGTNSPLHF
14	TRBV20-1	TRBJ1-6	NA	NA	TGCAGTGCTAGAGATCCCCAAACTAATTCACCCCTCCACTTT	CSARDPQTNSPLHF
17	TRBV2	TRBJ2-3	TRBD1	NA	TGTGCCAGCAGTGGGACAGGGTACTTATCTAGAACAGATACGCAGTATTTT	CASSGTGYLSRTDTQYF
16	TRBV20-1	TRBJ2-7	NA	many	TGCAGTGCTAGAGATCTCCGTACCCTAGGATTTTACGAGCAGTACTTC	CSARDLRTLGFYEQYF
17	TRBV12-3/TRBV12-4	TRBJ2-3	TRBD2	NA	TGTGCCAGCAGTTCGCCCCCGGGGACTAAGGGCACAGATACGCAGTATTTT	CASSSPPGTKGTDTQYF
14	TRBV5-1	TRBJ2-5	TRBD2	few	TGCGCCAGCAGGTTTAGCGGGGGGCCAGAGACCCAGTACTTC	CASRFSGGPETQYF
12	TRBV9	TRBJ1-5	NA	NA	TGTGCCAGCAGCGTTCCTGATCAGCCCCAGCATTTT	CASSVPDQPQHF
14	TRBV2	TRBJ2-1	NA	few	TGTGCCAGCAGTGATGGTAGAATCGATAGTGAGCAGTTCTTC	CASSDGRIDSEQFF
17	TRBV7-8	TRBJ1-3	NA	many	TGTGCCAGCAGCCTTGACCGGGACACCTACTCTGGAAACACCATATATTTT	CASSLDRDTYSGNTIYF
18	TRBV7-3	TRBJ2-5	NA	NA	TGTGCCAGCAGCTTAATGGCCATGGGCCAGGGGATTCGAGAGACCCAGTACTTC	CASSLMAMGQGIRETQYF
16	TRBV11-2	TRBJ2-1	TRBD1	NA	TGTGCCAGCAGCTGGATGGGACAGGGGGGTCGCAATGAGCAGTTCTTC	CASSWMGQGGRNEQFF
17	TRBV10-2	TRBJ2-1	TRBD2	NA	TGCGCCAGCAGTGAACCCCCCCTAGCGGGGAATACCAATGAGCAGTTCTTC	CASSEPPLAGNTNEQFF
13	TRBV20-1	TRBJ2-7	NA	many	TGCAGTGCTAGAAATCGGGAAACCTACGAGCAGTACTTC	CSARNRETYEQYF
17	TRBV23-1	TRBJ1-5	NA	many	TGCGCCAGCAGTCAAGCCGGGACACTTGATAGCAATCAGCCCCAGCATTTT	CASSQAGTLDSNQPQHF
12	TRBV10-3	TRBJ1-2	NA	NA	TGTGCCATCAGTGGTTCGGATTATGGCTACACCTTC	CAISGSDYGYTF
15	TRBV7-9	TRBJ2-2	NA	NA	TGTGCCAGCGGCCGGGGGCTGACGAACACCGGGGAGCTGTTTTTT	CASGRGLTNTGELFF
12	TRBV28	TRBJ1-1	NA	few	TGTGCCAGCCGAGGGGGGGACACTGAAGCTTTCTTT	CASRGGDTEAFF
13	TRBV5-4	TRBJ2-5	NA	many	TGTGCCAGCAGCTCTGGGGTCCAAGAGACCCAGTACTTC	CASSSGVQETQYF
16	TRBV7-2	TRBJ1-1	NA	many	TGTGCCAGCAGCCCCCAGCAGGGGCGCGGGGGAACTGAAGCTTTCTTT	CASSPQQGRGGTEAFF
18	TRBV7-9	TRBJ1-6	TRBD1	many	TGTGCCAGCAGCCCCAGCGGGTACAGGGGGCCTAATAATTCACCCCTCCACTTT	CASSPSGYRGPNNSPLHF
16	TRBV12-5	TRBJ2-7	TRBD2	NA	TGTGCTAGTGAACTAGCGGGGGGTTATAGCTCCTACGAGCAGTACTTC	CASELAGGYSSYEQYF
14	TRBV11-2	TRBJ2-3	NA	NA	TGTGCCAGCAGCTCAGGGGGGGCGGCAGATACGCAGTATTTT	CASSSGGAADTQYF
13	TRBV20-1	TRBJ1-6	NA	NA	TGCAGTGCTAACGGTCTTTTCGATTCACCCCTCCACTTT	CSANGLFDSPLHF
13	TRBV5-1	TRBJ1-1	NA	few	TGCGCCAGCAGCTTGGCCGACCAGGGATCAGCTTTCTTT	CASSLADQGSAFF
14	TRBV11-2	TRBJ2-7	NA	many	TGTGCCAGCAGCCGGACCCGGGCGGCCTACGAGCAGTACTTC	CASSRTRAAYEQYF
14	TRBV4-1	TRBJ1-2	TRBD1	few	TGCGCCAGCAGCCAGCGACAGGGATTCTATGGCTACACCTTC	CASSQRQGFYGYTF
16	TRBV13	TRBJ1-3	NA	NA	TGTGCCAGCAGCTCTAACACAGACCCCTCTGGAAACACCATATATTTT	CASSSNTDPSGNTIYF
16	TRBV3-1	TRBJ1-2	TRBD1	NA	TGTGCCAGCAGCCAGGTGGGACAGGGGGCTAACTATGGCTACACCTTC	CASSQVGQGANYGYTF
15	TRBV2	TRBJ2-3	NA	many	TGTGCCAGCAGTTTGGCCGTGGCGGGGGCGGATACGCAGTATTTT	CASSLAVAGADTQYF
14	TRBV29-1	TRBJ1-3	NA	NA	TGCAGCGTTGACGGGTCGAGCTCTGGAAACACCATATATTTT	CSVDGSSSGNTIYF
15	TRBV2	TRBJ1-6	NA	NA	TGTGCCAGCAGTGGGGGACTTCCGGCCAATTCACCCCTCCACTTT	CASSGGLPANSPLHF
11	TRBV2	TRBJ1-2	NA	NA	TGTGCCAGCGGATCGCCACTAGGCTACACCTTC	CASGSPLGYTF
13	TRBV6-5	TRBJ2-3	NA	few	TGTGCCAGCAGTTTAGGTCTCACAGATACGCAGTATTTT	CASSLGLTDTQYF
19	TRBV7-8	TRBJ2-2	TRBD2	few	TGTGCCAGCAGCTTAAGACTAGCGGGGGGCCCTTCGAACACCGGGGAGCTGTTTTTT	CASSLRLAGGPSNTGELFF
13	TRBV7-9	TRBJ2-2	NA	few	TGTGCCAGCAGCTCCCTCGGCGGCGGGGAGCTGTTTTTT	CASSSLGGGELFF
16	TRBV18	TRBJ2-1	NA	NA	TGTGCCAGCTCACCTACCCCGAGACTAGAGAACAATGAGCAGTTCTTC	CASSPTPRLENNEQFF
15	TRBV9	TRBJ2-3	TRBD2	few	TGTGCCAGCAGCCCGACTAGCGGAGTTCTAGATACGCAGTATTTT	CASSPTSGVLDTQYF
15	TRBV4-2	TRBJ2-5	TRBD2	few	TGTGCCAGCAGCTCACGTAGCGGGGGAGAAGAGACCCAGTACTTC	CASSSRSGGEETQYF
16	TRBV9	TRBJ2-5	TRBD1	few	TGTGCCAGCAGCCTGGGGACAGGGACGTACCAAGAGACCCAGTACTTC	CASSLGTGTYQETQYF
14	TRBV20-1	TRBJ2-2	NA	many	TGCAGTGCTAGAGTTCGGGGGTCCACCGGGGAGCTGTTTTTT	CSARVRGSTGELFF
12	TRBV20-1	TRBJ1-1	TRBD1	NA	TGCAGTGCTCCCAGGGGGAGCACTGAAGCTTTCTTT	CSAPRGSTEAFF
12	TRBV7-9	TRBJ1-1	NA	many	TGTGCCAGCAGCTTAGTCTACGGAGAAGCTTTCTTT	CASSLVYGEAFF
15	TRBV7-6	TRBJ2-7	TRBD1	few	TGTGCCAGCAGCCCTAGGGGACAGGGGTCCAGCGAGCAGTACTTC	CASSPRGQGSSEQYF
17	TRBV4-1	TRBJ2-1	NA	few	TGCGCCAGCAGTCCGACCGGGCTGGGGGGTTGGTACAATGAGCAGTTCTTC	CASSPTGLGGWYNEQFF
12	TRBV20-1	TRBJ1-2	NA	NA	TGCAGTGCTAGTTTACGGGATAATGGCTACACCTTC	CSASLRDNGYTF
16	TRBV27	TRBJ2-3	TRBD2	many	TGTGCCAGCAGTCCAACCTCCGGGGGGTGGGGAGATACGCAGTATTTT	CASSPTSGGWGDTQYF
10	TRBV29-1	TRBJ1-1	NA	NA	TGCAGCGCCAAGACCACTGAAGCTTTCTTT	CSAKTTEAFF
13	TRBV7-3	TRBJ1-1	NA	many	TGTGCCAGCAGCTTAAGTAGGGACACTGAAGCTTTCTTT	CASSLSRDTEAFF
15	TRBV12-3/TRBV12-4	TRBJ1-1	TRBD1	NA	TGTGCCAGCAGTGCTCAACAGGGGGCGCTTCCTGAAGCTTTCTTT	CASSAQQGALPEAFF
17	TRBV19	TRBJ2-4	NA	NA	TGTGCCAGTACCCAAAACAGGGATAGGGGGACCAAAAACATTCAGTACTTC	CASTQNRDRGTKNIQYF
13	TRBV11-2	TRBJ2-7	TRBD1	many	TGTGCCTCGAGGACAGGGGGAAGCTACGAGCAGTACTTC	CASRTGGSYEQYF